The 19 T cell receptor beta chains presented below share a single source sample, sequenced in a study of blood T cell repertoires in COVID-19. Method: immunoSEQ multiplex PCR; TCRdb's copy keeps in-frame clones and lacks some. Of approximately 270,000 clones in the sample, around 88% are singletons; the top ten hold around 0.84%. The source material was peripheral blood. These TCRs come from a man aged 25-40 years with acute or convalescent COVID-19.

V is TRBV6-5 and J is TRBJ2-3, with D unclear. The V gene's germline CDR1 is MNHEY and CDR2 SVGAGI. V lost 6 bases and J lost 2, with 12 bases in between. This CDR3 spans 14 amino acids. Written as DNA, the CDR3 is TGTGCCAGCAGAGCTGGGCGAAACACAGATACGCAGTATTTT. Protein sequence: CASRAGRNTDTQYF.

The V call is TRBV18, the J call TRBJ1-3; D remains ambiguous. CDR1 and CDR2 from the germline V gene are KGHSH and LQKENI. The CDR3 extends over 15 amino acids. V lost 3 bases and J lost 2, with 11 bases in between. The CDR3 loop is CASSPVPRAGNTIYF. The CDR3 DNA reads as TGTGCCAGCTCACCTGTACCTCGAGCTGGAAACACCATATATTTT.

The chain carries TRBV3-1 (or the pseudogene TRBV3-2) and TRBJ2-6; 8 nucleotides line up with TRBD1. The ends lost 4 bases at V and 0 bases at J; junction bases unmatched: 11. There are 19 residues in the CDR3. Germline V lookup: CDR1 LGHDT, CDR2 YNNKEL (reference sequence). The CDR3 sequence is CASSPLGQAYYSGANVLTF. The CDR3 coding sequence is TGTGCCAGCAGCCCCCTGGGACAGGCCTATTACTCTGGGGCCAACGTCCTGACTTTC.

V gene TRBV6-5 combines with J gene TRBJ1-1, with D possibly TRBD1 on 5 matching bases. Between the trimmed V and J ends, which lost 5 bases and 11 bases, there was a span of 15 bases. The germline CDR1 and CDR2 sequences are MNHEY and SVGAGI. The CDR3 runs 12 residues. CDR3 in DNA: TGTGCCAGCAGTACACCCGGGACTCATGCTTTCTTT. The encoded protein is CASSTPGTHAFF.

The chain links TRBV12-3 or TRBV12-4 to TRBJ1-2; no definite D call. This CDR3 has 13 residues. The V gene lost 6 bases and the J gene lost 7 bases, with 15 bases spanning the gap. The CDR3 here is CASSSGLSRGYTF. Written as DNA, the CDR3 is TGTGCCAGCAGCTCAGGACTTTCCCGTGGCTACACCTTC.

V and J are TRBV7-9 and TRBJ1-1; 7 positions agree with TRBD1. Germline CDR1 and CDR2: SEHNR and FQNEAQ (reference sequence). V lost 1 base and J lost 7; bases outside the gene matches: 21. The CDR3 is 19 amino acids. CDR3 DNA: TGTGCCAGCAGCTTAGTTCCGGGGGACAGTTCCTTCCTGGTAGGTGAAGCTTTCTTT. This encodes CASSLVPGDSSFLVGEAFF.

The chain couples TRBV28 to TRBJ1-1, with a possible D match to TRBD1 (6 bases). V was shortened by 4 bases and J by 7 bases, with 16 bases between the two germline ends. Germline V lookup: CDR1 MDHEN, CDR2 SYDVKM. The CDR3 runs 14 residues. The CDR3 spells CASSYTNRAGEAFF. CDR3 nucleotide sequence: TGTGCCAGCAGTTACACGAACAGGGCTGGTGAAGCTTTCTTT.

The genes are TRBV3-1 (or the pseudogene TRBV3-2) and TRBJ2-3, with TRBD2 identical over 8 bases. The CDR3 loop spans 16 amino acids. CDR1 and CDR2 (germline): LGHDT, YNNKEL (reference sequence). V lost 3 bases, J lost 0 bases, and 5 bases stayed unmatched. The CDR3 region is CASSQAGGLSTDTQYF. CDR3 nucleotides: TGTGCCAGCAGCCAGGCGGGGGGACTCAGCACAGATACGCAGTATTTT.

DNA for the CDR3: TGTGCCAGCAGTCAAGCAACAGGGTTTGGAATCTATGGCTACACCTTC. It encodes CASSQATGFGIYGYTF. The V call is TRBV28, the J call TRBJ1-2; weak D call: TRBD1 (6 bases). CDR3 length: 16 amino acids. Between the trimmed V and J ends, which lost 5 bases and 4 bases, there was a span of 20 bases. Per germline, CDR1 MDHEN and CDR2 SYDVKM.

The rearrangement joins TRBV3-1 (or the pseudogene TRBV3-2) to TRBJ1-1; D remains ambiguous. Germline lookup yields CDR1 LGHDT and CDR2 YNNKEL (reference sequence). The CDR3 is made up of 13 amino acids. The germline V and J ends were trimmed by 4 bases and 1 base, with 7 bases remaining between them. The CDR3 protein is CASSLHSNTEAFF. In nucleotides, the CDR3 is TGTGCCAGCAGCCTACATTCGAACACTGAAGCTTTCTTT.

The V and J genes are TRBV28 and TRBJ2-7, with 9 bases aligning to TRBD1. This CDR3 is 17 amino acids long. J gave up 5 bases and V 3 bases, and 14 bases lay outside the gene matches. Germline lookup yields CDR1 MDHEN and CDR2 SYDVKM. CDR3 DNA: TGTGCCAGCAGTTTTAGCCCCTGGGGGACAGGGCAGGACGAGCAGTACTTC. Its translation: CASSFSPWGTGQDEQYF.

CDR3 bases: TGTGCCAGCAGCCTCGGGACAAGGGGCGAAGCTTTCTTT. Residues: CASSLGTRGEAFF. The chain combines TRBV7-3 with TRBJ1-1; D is perhaps TRBD1 (6 bases). The CDR3 totals 13 residues. V shed 5 bases and J shed 8 bases, with 15 bases lying between them. The V gene's germline CDR1 is SGHTA and CDR2 FQGTGA. The complete variable domain, with remaining parts taken from reference TRBV7-3 and TRBJ1-1, reads GAGVSQTPSNKVTEKGKYVELRCDPISGHTALYWYRQSLGQGPEFLIYFQGTGAADDSGLPNDRFFAVRPEGSVSTLKIQRTERGDSAVYLCASSLGTRGEAFFGQGTRLTVV.

Turning to this clone: Other DNA variants within this sample encode the same CDR3. The chain has TRBV28 and TRBJ2-7; D uncertain. The ends were cut back, 0 bases at V and 3 bases at J, with 12 bases in the middle. Germline CDR1 MDHEN, CDR2 SYDVKM. The CDR3 sequence is 15 residues long. The CDR3, as DNA: TGTGCCAGCAGTTTATGGGGCCAAGGCGACTACGAGCAGTACTTC. Translating gives CASSLWGQGDYEQYF.

The V call is TRBV4-1, the J call TRBJ2-5; D is ambiguous. Trimming cost V 0 bases and J 4 bases, with 9 bases left between them. Germline V gene sequence: CDR1 MGHRA, CDR2 YSYEKL. The CDR3 extends over 14 amino acids. The CDR3 reads CASSQDRWSETQYF. Written as DNA, the CDR3 is TGCGCCAGCAGCCAAGATAGATGGTCAGAGACCCAGTACTTC.

This clone was picked up a small number of times. Other DNA sequences from this sample encode an identical CDR3 as well. V is TRBV7-9 and J is TRBJ2-1; 7 bases are shared with TRBD2. The CDR3 is 15 residues long. The trim removed 5 bases at V and 0 bases at J, leaving 4 bases unmatched. Germline V gives CDR1 SEHNR, CDR2 FQNEAQ (reference sequence). The CDR3 here is CASSPSGSSYNEQFF. Here the CDR3 DNA reads TGTGCCAGCAGCCCTAGCGGTAGCTCCTACAATGAGCAGTTCTTC. Filled out from reference TRBV7-9 and TRBJ2-1, the complete variable domain reads DTGVSQNPRHKITKRGQNVTFRCDPISEHNRLYWYRQTLGQGPEFLTYFQNEAQLEKSRLLSDRFSAERPKGSFSTLEIQRTEQGDSAMYLCASSPSGSSYNEQFFGPGTRLTVL.

The rearrangement joins TRBV3-1 (or the pseudogene TRBV3-2) to TRBJ1-4; possibly TRBD1 for D (5 bases). Germline V gives CDR1 LGHDT, CDR2 YNNKEL (reference sequence). V was clipped by 1 base and J by 8 bases, with 14 bases between them. The CDR3 spans 15 residues. CDR3 in amino acids: CASSQGPTGGEKLFF. CDR3 DNA: TGTGCCAGCAGCCAAGGACCCACGGGGGGGGAAAAACTGTTTTTT.

The chain has TRBV4-1 and TRBJ1-2; D is unclear. Germline CDR1 MGHRA, CDR2 YSYEKL. The CDR3 is made up of 14 amino acids. V was clipped by 1 base and J by 4 bases, with 10 bases between them. CDR3 protein: CASSQGGGLYGYTF. CDR3 nucleotides: TGCGCCAGCAGCCAAGGAGGAGGCCTCTATGGCTACACCTTC.

Note on this clone: One end of the junction varies from germline; a read error may be responsible. The chain joins TRBV28 to TRBJ2-7; 7 bases match TRBD2. The CDR3 runs 12 residues. Germline lookup yields CDR1 MDHEN and CDR2 SYDVKM. As DNA, the CDR3 is TGTGCCAGCAGTTTTGTTCAGCGGGGCCTCCTCTTC. Amino acids: CASSFVQRGLLF.

This rearrangement joins TRBV4-2 to TRBJ2-2; 10 bases are a match to TRBD1. Trimming took 1 base from V and 11 from J; bases not matched to a gene: 7. Per the germline V gene, CDR1 is LGHNA and CDR2 is YNFKEQ. The CDR3 has 15 residues. CDR3 loop: CASSQVGTGVLELFF. CDR3 nucleotide sequence: TGTGCCAGCAGCCAAGTCGGGACAGGGGTCCTAGAGCTGTTTTTT.